This TCR beta chain was recovered during a study of cytomegalovirus exposure and HLA in healthy donors. Findings of the study overall: Associated with HLA alleles at 0.05 false discovery rate in a later analysis were around 17,000 TCR beta sequences. In a later analysis, a missense DCLRE1C variant was linked to TCR beta V- and J-gene trimming.

The CDR3 runs 13 residues. V dropped 9 bases and J dropped 0 bases, with 11 bases sitting between them. Germline V gene lookup returns CDR1 MNHNY and CDR2 SVGAGI (reference sequence). This clone was seen a handful of times. The antigen is undetermined. PCR employed 60 Vbeta and 13 Jbeta primers. Produced via immunoSEQ multiplex PCR; TCRdb's table is partial and in-frame only. The sample has under 200,000 clones, approximately 81% seen once; the top ten hold about 0.37%. The chain couples TRBV6-6 to TRBJ1-1, with D tentatively TRBD1 (5 bases). The source of this sequence is a boy between 2 and 15 years old in good health and CMV-seronegative. The sample taken for sequencing was PBMCs. The CDR3 loop is CASKGNMNTEAFF. The CDR3 DNA is TGTGCCAGTAAGGGGAATATGAACACTGAAGCTTTCTTT.